This TCR beta chain was sequenced during a study of cytotoxic CD8 clonotypes in ibrutinib-treated CLL. Study as a whole: Within the patient group, ten to twelve were relapsed/refractory and roughly 15 treatment-naive, and 17 were IGHV unmutated. Findings of the study overall: Public clonotypes (which were uncommon) either contracted or remained stable on treatment.

CDR1 LNHDA and CDR2 SQIVND come from the germline V gene (reference sequence). The length of the CDR3 is 16 residues. The trim removed 4 bases at V and 6 bases at J, leaving 7 bases unmatched. Investigators sought sequencing depths of between 1 in 200,000 and 1 in 1 million T cells. Only in-frame clones appear in the TCRdb table, and some are missing; sequencing was by immunoSEQ multiplex PCR. The data show tens of thousands of clones, about 64% seen once. TCR beta library input comprised approximately 1.9 micrograms of genomic DNA from cryopreserved PBMCs. A few counts support this clone. What it binds is not known.

This TCR was recovered from a human donor with chronic lymphocytic leukemia. The sequencing here drew on PBMCs, taken after 24 months of ibrutinib treatment. The chain couples TRBV19 to TRBJ2-3, with 13 bases matching TRBD2. CDR3 loop: CASSRTSGGTGDTQYF. CDR3 nucleotide sequence: TGTGCCAGTAGTAGGACTAGCGGGGGTACTGGGGATACGCAGTATTTT.